Shown below are 26 T cell receptor beta chains from a single sample sequenced in a study of shared clonotypes between healthy human individuals. Assay used: immunoSEQ multiplex PCR; TCRdb lists only in-frame clones, some missing. Of under 600,000 clones in the sample, nearly 98% were seen once. CD8 cells regarded as naive lacked CD45RO, were positively chosen for CCR7, and omitted terminally differentiated effector memory CD45RA+ cells. Specimen: naive CD8+ T cells sorted from blood. These receptors were collected from a man aged 30 to 45 in good health.

This clone was recorded once. The chain carries TRBV29-1 and TRBJ1-2, with 9 bases identical to TRBD1. Germline-derived CDR1 and CDR2 are SQVTM and ANQGSEA. The CDR3 has 12 amino acids. V was pared by 5 bases and J by 9 bases, with 7 bases of the junction left unmatched. The CDR3 DNA is TGCAGCGTTACGGACAGGGGAGCTAGCTACACCTTC. This sequence encodes CSVTDRGASYTF.

This rearrangement joins TRBV6-1 to TRBJ1-5; perhaps TRBD1 as D (5 bases). Germline-derived CDR1 and CDR2 are MNHNS and SASEGT. Between the trimmed V and J ends, which lost 4 bases and 3 bases, there was a span of 22 bases. This CDR3 region has 18 residues. For the CDR3, the DNA is TGTGCCAGCAGTGGCACCGACAGTTGGCTTGGGTCCAATCAGCCCCAGCATTTT. This codes for CASSGTDSWLGSNQPQHF.

The chain employs TRBV13 and TRBJ1-1; D gene unclear. Trimming removed 5 bases at V and 5 bases at J, with 18 bases between. The CDR3 is 15 amino acids. Per the germline V gene, CDR1 is PRHDT and CDR2 is FYEKMQ (reference sequence). This chain's CDR3 is CASSPGGIGGTEAFF. In DNA, the CDR3 is TGTGCCAGCAGCCCCGGAGGCATCGGTGGGACTGAAGCTTTCTTT.

This sequence joins TRBV7-9 and TRBJ2-3; 8 bases fit TRBD1. CDR1 SEHNR and CDR2 FQNEAQ come from the germline V gene (reference sequence). After removal of 5 bases from V and 2 bases from J, the junction contained 6 bases not matched to a gene. The CDR3 has 15 residues. CDR3 amino acids: CASSRRQGYTDTQYF. CDR3 nucleotides: TGTGCCAGCAGCCGAAGACAGGGGTACACAGATACGCAGTATTTT.

The gene calls are TRBV7-3 and TRBJ2-2; D is uncertain. The CDR3 is 15 residues long. V was pared by 3 bases and J by 3 bases, with 11 bases between. Germline V gene lookup returns CDR1 SGHTA and CDR2 FQGTGA. The CDR3 region is CASSFSGLDTGELFF. The CDR3 DNA sequence: TGTGCCAGCAGCTTCTCGGGCTTGGACACCGGGGAGCTGTTTTTT.

Points on this clone: The sample holds other DNA sequences that translate to the same CDR3. This chain links TRBV28 with TRBJ1-5; D is unresolved. Germline V gene sequence: CDR1 MDHEN, CDR2 SYDVKM. V lost 3 bases and J lost 6, with 3 bases in between. This CDR3 is 11 amino acids long. Here the CDR3 reads CASSFGQPQHF. The CDR3 nucleotides read TGTGCCAGCAGTTTCGGTCAGCCCCAGCATTTT.

The V gene is TRBV28, the J gene TRBJ1-5; D call uncertain. The CDR3 loop spans 15 amino acids. Between the trimmed V and J ends, which lost 0 bases and 0 bases, there was a span of 6 bases. The germline V gene has CDR1 MDHEN and CDR2 SYDVKM. This CDR3 is CASSLWADSNQPQHF. In DNA, the CDR3 is TGTGCCAGCAGTTTATGGGCAGATAGCAATCAGCCCCAGCATTTT.

This chain joins TRBV13 and TRBJ2-1; no clear D gene. The CDR3 totals 15 residues. Germline values: CDR1 PRHDT, CDR2 FYEKMQ (reference sequence). V lost 5 bases, J lost 0 bases, and 11 bases lay in between. CDR3 sequence reads: CASSTRTSSYNEQFF. The CDR3 DNA reads as TGTGCCAGCAGCACGCGGACGAGCTCCTACAATGAGCAGTTCTTC.

The chain couples TRBV9 to TRBJ2-1; possibly TRBD1 or TRBD2 for D (5 bases each). V was clipped by 3 bases and J by 8 bases, with 30 bases between them. This CDR3 contains 19 residues. CDR1 is SGDLS and CDR2 is YYNGEE in the germline V gene. CDR3 protein: CASSARSGDRPARGHEQFF. The CDR3 region has the DNA TGTGCCAGCAGCGCCAGATCTGGGGACCGGCCTGCTAGAGGCCATGAGCAGTTCTTC. The full variable domain, its missing parts supplied by reference TRBV9 and TRBJ2-1, is DSGVTQTPKHLITATGQRVTLRCSPRSGDLSVYWYQQSLDQGLQFLIQYYNGEERAKGNILERFSAQQFPDLHSELNLSSLELGDSALYFCASSARSGDRPARGHEQFFGPGTRLTVL.

The CDR3 bases are TGTGCCATGAGTAACGTGGGTCTCTTGACAGATACGCAGTATTTT. Its translation: CAMSNVGLLTDTQYF. This chain connects TRBV7-9 to TRBJ2-3; no firm D call. Trimming took off 10 bases at V and 3 bases at J, with 20 bases between the two ends. Germline loops: CDR1 SEHNR, CDR2 FQNEAQ (reference sequence). CDR3 length: 15 residues.

The V gene is TRBV29-1, the J gene TRBJ2-1; a possible D gene is TRBD2 (5 bases). Germline loops: CDR1 SQVTM, CDR2 ANQGSEA. This CDR3 has 14 amino acids. The V gene lost 2 bases and the J gene lost 3 bases, with 11 bases spanning the gap. This CDR3 is CSVELSGSYNEQFF. The CDR3 DNA is TGCAGCGTTGAACTTAGTGGGAGCTACAATGAGCAGTTCTTC.

In this sample, this clone turned up once. The chain's CDR3 is CASSESAGPNTGELFF. The CDR3 nucleotides are TGCGCCAGCAGTGAGTCAGCAGGGCCGAACACCGGGGAGCTGTTTTTT. The chain employs TRBV10-1 and TRBJ2-2, with a tentative D call TRBD1 (5 bases). From germline, CDR1 is WNHNN and CDR2 SYGVQD (reference sequence). The CDR3 sequence is 16 residues long. V was clipped by 0 bases and J by 0 bases, with 8 bases between them.

The gene calls are TRBV7-6 and TRBJ2-1; possibly TRBD1 for D (5 bases). Trimming removed 0 bases from V and 7 bases from J, with 13 bases in between. The CDR3 spans 15 residues. Germline V gene lookup returns CDR1 SGHVS and CDR2 FNYEAQ. As DNA, the CDR3 is TGTGCCAGCAGCTTAGCCAAGGGGTGGATTAATGAGCAGTTCTTC. The encoded protein is CASSLAKGWINEQFF.

The V and J genes are TRBV15 and TRBJ2-5, with 9 bases fitting TRBD1. The junction had 12 bases not matched to a gene; V was cut back by 0 bases and J by 4 bases. This CDR3 spans 18 amino acids. Germline assignment: CDR1 LNHNV and CDR2 YYDKDF (reference sequence). The CDR3 protein is CATSRDSRTTGGAETQYF. In nucleotides, the CDR3 is TGTGCCACCAGCAGAGATTCGCGAACTACAGGGGGCGCAGAGACCCAGTACTTC.

This clone was detected once. The V and J genes are TRBV10-3 and TRBJ2-2; 7 nucleotides agree with TRBD1. J lost 6 bases, V lost 5 bases, and 9 bases had no gene match. The CDR3 is 15 amino acids. CDR1 ENHRY and CDR2 SYGVKD come from the germline V gene. This CDR3 is CAISLTGILPGELFF. The DNA of the CDR3 is TGTGCCATCAGTTTGACAGGGATTCTTCCCGGGGAGCTGTTTTTT.

The rearrangement uses TRBV11-2 and TRBJ1-1; no clear D. V was pared by 4 bases and J by 0 bases, with 12 bases between. The germline V gene encodes CDR1 SGHAT and CDR2 FQNNGV. This CDR3 region has 15 residues. The DNA for the CDR3 is TGTGCCAGCAGCTCCCCGGGAGGGATGAACACTGAAGCTTTCTTT. It codes for CASSSPGGMNTEAFF.

V usage is TRBV29-1 and J usage is TRBJ2-1; a weak D match, TRBD1 (6 bases). V lost 6 bases to trimming and J lost 2 bases, with 17 bases between them. The CDR3 extends over 15 amino acids. The germline CDR1 and CDR2 sequences are SQVTM and ANQGSEA. The DNA for the CDR3 is TGCAGCGTCGCTGGGACATTTTTAACCTACAATGAGCAGTTCTTC. Encoded protein: CSVAGTFLTYNEQFF.

The chain is built from TRBV5-6 and TRBJ1-1, with unresolved D. Germline V gives CDR1 SGHDT, CDR2 YYEEEE. This CDR3 is built from 13 residues. The V end lost 0 bases, the J end lost 4 bases, and 7 bases lay between the germline ends. The CDR3 loop reads CASSLVSSTEAFF. CDR3 DNA: TGTGCCAGCAGCTTGGTTAGCAGCACTGAAGCTTTCTTT.

This clone was found once. The CDR3, as DNA: TGTGCCAGCAGCCCTGGACAGGCGAACACTGAAGCTTTCTTT. Protein product: CASSPGQANTEAFF. The chain employs TRBV7-9 and TRBJ1-1, with 7 nucleotides matching TRBD1. V lost 5 bases, J lost 1 base, and 4 bases stayed unmatched. Per germline, CDR1 SEHNR and CDR2 FQNEAQ (reference sequence). This CDR3 comprises 14 residues.

The count of this clone is one. This chain connects TRBV25-1 to TRBJ1-2, with 9 bases aligning to TRBD1. The CDR3 is 12 residues long. J gave up 7 bases and V 8 bases, and 5 bases lay outside the gene matches. CDR1 is MGHDK, CDR2 SYGVNS, per germline. CDR3 DNA sequence: TGTGCCAGCCTCGGACAGGGGTTTGGCTACACCTTC. It translates to CASLGQGFGYTF.

The rearrangement uses TRBV6-5 and TRBJ1-1; 10 positions agree with TRBD1. This CDR3 has 14 residues. After removal of 6 bases from V and 5 bases from J, the junction contained 6 bases not matched to a gene. Germline V gene sequence: CDR1 MNHEY, CDR2 SVGAGI. The CDR3 DNA reads TGTGCCAGCAGGGCCGGGACAGGGGAAACTGAAGCTTTCTTT. Protein product: CASRAGTGETEAFF.

The chain uses TRBV6-5 and TRBJ2-1, with a possible D match to TRBD1 (5 bases). V was shortened by 6 bases and J by 3 bases, with 15 bases between the two germline ends. The germline V gene has CDR1 MNHEY and CDR2 SVGAGI. The CDR3 contains 15 residues. The CDR3 is CASSPDRNNYNEQFF. The DNA of the CDR3 is TGTGCCAGCAGCCCTGACAGAAATAACTACAATGAGCAGTTCTTC.

This sequence joins TRBV7-2 and TRBJ1-5, with D possibly matching TRBD1 (6 bases). The CDR3 consists of 14 residues. Germline V gene data show CDR1 as SGHTA and CDR2 as FQGNSA. Trimming stripped 5 bases from V and 6 bases from J, with 14 bases between. The CDR3 DNA reads TGTGCCAGCAGCCAATCTGGGGGCCTTCAGCCCCAGCATTTT. Protein sequence: CASSQSGGLQPQHF. The variable domain in full, with the rest retrieved from reference TRBV7-2 and TRBJ1-5, is GAGVSQSPSNKVTEKGKDVELRCDPISGHTALYWYRQSLGQGLEFLIYFQGNSAPDKSGLPSDRFSAERTGGSVSTLTIQRTQQEDSAVYLCASSQSGGLQPQHFGDGTRLSIL.

The rearrangement uses TRBV9 and TRBJ1-4; 7 nucleotides agree with TRBD1. The CDR3 length is 16 residues. CDR1 is SGDLS, CDR2 YYNGEE, per germline. J was trimmed by 8 bases and V by 4 bases; bases with no gene match: 14. The CDR3 DNA is TGTGCCAGCAGCAAAACAGGGGCCGGGGGAAAAGAAAAACTGTTTTTT. Its translation is CASSKTGAGGKEKLFF.

V gene TRBV7-8 combines with J gene TRBJ2-7, with 7 positions matching TRBD2. Trimming took 2 bases from V and 5 from J; bases not matched to a gene: 12. The CDR3 has 16 residues. The germline V gene has CDR1 SGHVS and CDR2 FQNEAQ. The CDR3 region has the DNA TGTGCCAGCAGCTTAATATCGTGGGAGGGTGTCCACGAGCAGTACTTC. This encodes CASSLISWEGVHEQYF.

The chain recombines TRBV7-9 with TRBJ2-7, with 9 nucleotides matching TRBD1. Germline V gene lookup returns CDR1 SEHNR and CDR2 FQNEAQ (reference sequence). The CDR3 covers 17 residues. The J segment lost 7 bases and the V segment lost 1 base, leaving 14 bases of the junction unmatched. The CDR3 protein is CASSLVDSGTGFGEQYF. CDR3 bases: TGTGCCAGCAGCTTAGTAGATTCTGGGACAGGGTTTGGGGAGCAGTACTTC.